A selection of T cell receptor beta chains follows, all from one sample in a study of T cell changes during pregnancy in multiple sclerosis. Sequencing used immunoSEQ multiplex PCR; TCRdb keeps in-frame clones, though not all of them. The sample has about 77,000 clones; approximately 94% are singletons. Sample: peripheral blood, taken after pregnancy. These receptors all stem from a female donor in good health, enrolled as a control in a pregnancy study. The CDR3 runs from the conserved cysteine through the conserved F or W. Fields, in order: J gene, D gene, V gene, clone size, CDR3 protein, CDR3 DNA. The D gene is left open where the match is weak. Clone size is given for some rows only: seen once, a few or many times, or a class if the clone is expanded.

j_call: TRBJ2-6; d_call: -; v_call: TRBV6-5; clone_size: -; cdr3_aa: CASSFGRYSGANVLTF; cdr3_nt: TGTGCCAGCAGTTTTGGTCGGTACTCTGGGGCCAACGTCCTGACTTTC
j_call: TRBJ1-5; d_call: -; v_call: TRBV6-5; clone_size: once; cdr3_aa: CATQRRGGPQHF; cdr3_nt: TGTGCCACCCAGAGAAGAGGGGGACCCCAGCATTTT
j_call: TRBJ2-2; d_call: -; v_call: TRBV27; clone_size: -; cdr3_aa: CASKYKGGQNTGELFF; cdr3_nt: TGTGCCAGCAAATACAAGGGCGGACAGAACACCGGGGAGCTGTTTTTT
j_call: TRBJ2-1; d_call: TRBD1; v_call: TRBV5-1; clone_size: -; cdr3_aa: CASSLEAAGGRIGYYNEQFF; cdr3_nt: TGCGCCAGCAGCTTGGAGGCGGCAGGGGGTAGAATCGGGTACTACAATGAGCAGTTCTTC
j_call: TRBJ2-7; d_call: TRBD2; v_call: TRBV5-1; clone_size: -; cdr3_aa: CASSLFLAGAGYEQYF; cdr3_nt: TGCGCCAGCAGCTTGTTCCTAGCGGGGGCCGGCTACGAGCAGTACTTC
j_call: TRBJ2-3; d_call: -; v_call: TRBV10-1; clone_size: -; cdr3_aa: CASSESGRNTDTQYF; cdr3_nt: TGCGCCAGCAGTGAGTCGGGGCGGAACACAGATACGCAGTATTTT
j_call: TRBJ2-7; d_call: TRBD1; v_call: TRBV4-2; clone_size: -; cdr3_aa: CASSPAGDRDYEQYF; cdr3_nt: TGTGCCAGCAGCCCCGCCGGAGACAGGGATTACGAGCAGTACTTC
j_call: TRBJ2-1; d_call: TRBD1; v_call: TRBV4-1; clone_size: -; cdr3_aa: CASSQTGTGSSYNEQFF; cdr3_nt: TGCGCCAGCAGCCAGACCGGGACAGGGAGCTCCTACAATGAGCAGTTCTTC
j_call: TRBJ2-7; d_call: -; v_call: TRBV5-1; clone_size: -; cdr3_aa: CASSLDAEEQYF; cdr3_nt: TGCGCCAGCAGCTTGGATGCCGAGGAGCAGTACTTC
j_call: TRBJ2-7; d_call: TRBD2; v_call: TRBV9; clone_size: -; cdr3_aa: CASSEGLAGSYEQYF; cdr3_nt: TGTGCCAGCAGCGAGGGACTAGCGGGTTCCTACGAGCAGTACTTC
j_call: TRBJ2-4; d_call: -; v_call: TRBV6-6; clone_size: -; cdr3_aa: CASSHRGGIQYF; cdr3_nt: TGTGCCAGCAGTCACAGGGGGGGCATTCAGTACTTC
j_call: TRBJ2-3; d_call: -; v_call: TRBV5-1; clone_size: -; cdr3_aa: CASSLEGQLNTDTQYF; cdr3_nt: TGCGCCAGCAGCTTGGAAGGACAGCTCAATACAGATACGCAGTATTTT
j_call: TRBJ2-1; d_call: -; v_call: TRBV7-3; clone_size: -; cdr3_aa: CASSFGLRYNEQFF; cdr3_nt: TGTGCCAGCAGCTTCGGACTACGGTACAATGAGCAGTTCTTC
j_call: TRBJ2-2; d_call: -; v_call: TRBV2; clone_size: -; cdr3_aa: CASTHPSGQSGGELFF; cdr3_nt: TGTGCCAGCACTCATCCCTCTGGACAATCAGGCGGGGAGCTGTTTTTT
j_call: TRBJ2-7; d_call: -; v_call: TRBV7-6; clone_size: -; cdr3_aa: CASSSLFGGEQYF; cdr3_nt: TGTGCCAGCAGCTCCCTATTCGGGGGCGAGCAGTACTTC
j_call: TRBJ2-5; d_call: -; v_call: TRBV19; clone_size: -; cdr3_aa: CASSIDLEETQYF; cdr3_nt: TGTGCCAGTAGTATAGATCTCGAAGAGACCCAGTACTTC
j_call: TRBJ2-1; d_call: TRBD2; v_call: TRBV9; clone_size: -; cdr3_aa: CASSPDIGSSGPYNEQFF; cdr3_nt: TGTGCCAGCAGCCCCGATATCGGGTCTAGCGGACCATACAATGAGCAGTTCTTC
j_call: TRBJ2-7; d_call: TRBD2; v_call: TRBV18; clone_size: -; cdr3_aa: CASSLGLAGDRVQYF; cdr3_nt: TGTGCCAGCTCACTTGGACTAGCGGGAGATCGAGTGCAGTACTTC
j_call: TRBJ2-5; d_call: -; v_call: TRBV7-9; clone_size: -; cdr3_aa: CASSPRTATQETQYF; cdr3_nt: TGTGCCAGCAGCCCTCGGACAGCCACCCAAGAGACCCAGTACTTC
j_call: TRBJ2-7; d_call: TRBD2; v_call: TRBV2; clone_size: -; cdr3_aa: CASSEGTSVSYEQYF; cdr3_nt: TGTGCCAGCAGTGAAGGGACTAGCGTCTCCTACGAGCAGTACTTC
j_call: TRBJ1-1; d_call: -; v_call: TRBV2; clone_size: -; cdr3_aa: CASNRQVPDGAFF; cdr3_nt: TGTGCCAGCAATCGACAGGTTCCGGATGGAGCTTTCTTT
j_call: TRBJ2-5; d_call: TRBD2; v_call: TRBV29-1; clone_size: -; cdr3_aa: CSVELAVTQYF; cdr3_nt: TGCAGCGTAGAACTAGCGGTGACCCAGTACTTC
j_call: TRBJ2-7; d_call: TRBD1; v_call: TRBV23-1; clone_size: -; cdr3_aa: CASSPPRTGGPEQYF; cdr3_nt: TGCGCCAGCAGCCCCCCCCGGACAGGGGGCCCCGAGCAGTACTTC
j_call: TRBJ2-1; d_call: TRBD2; v_call: TRBV5-1; clone_size: -; cdr3_aa: CASSPQEERGGQYHEQFF; cdr3_nt: TGCGCCAGCAGCCCGCAGGAGGAGCGGGGGGGGCAATATCATGAGCAGTTCTTC
j_call: TRBJ1-3; d_call: TRBD1; v_call: TRBV25-1; clone_size: -; cdr3_aa: CASSESDRGPSGNTIYF; cdr3_nt: TGTGCCAGCAGTGAATCAGACAGGGGGCCCTCTGGAAACACCATATATTTT
j_call: TRBJ2-7; d_call: -; v_call: TRBV7-2; clone_size: -; cdr3_aa: CASSLKAGGESYEQYF; cdr3_nt: TGTGCCAGCAGCTTAAAAGCGGGCGGGGAGTCCTACGAGCAGTACTTC
j_call: TRBJ2-3; d_call: TRBD2; v_call: TRBV4-2; clone_size: -; cdr3_aa: CASSQVAGGFTPGGDTQYF; cdr3_nt: TGTGCCAGCAGCCAAGTAGCGGGGGGGTTCACCCCCGGGGGCGATACGCAGTATTTT
j_call: TRBJ2-7; d_call: TRBD1; v_call: TRBV14; clone_size: -; cdr3_aa: CASSFGQGASWEQYF; cdr3_nt: TGTGCCAGCAGTTTCGGACAGGGGGCCTCGTGGGAGCAGTACTTC
j_call: TRBJ1-4; d_call: TRBD1; v_call: TRBV6-5; clone_size: -; cdr3_aa: CASSLGQGPGEKLFF; cdr3_nt: TGTGCCAGCAGTTTAGGACAGGGCCCGGGGGAAAAACTGTTTTTT
j_call: TRBJ2-7; d_call: -; v_call: TRBV30; clone_size: -; cdr3_aa: CAWSEGQPADEQYF; cdr3_nt: TGTGCCTGGAGTGAGGGGCAGCCGGCGGACGAGCAGTACTTC
j_call: TRBJ1-6; d_call: TRBD1; v_call: TRBV19; clone_size: once; cdr3_aa: CASMGTASSYNSPLHF; cdr3_nt: TGTGCCAGTATGGGGACAGCAAGCTCCTATAATTCACCCCTCCACTTT
j_call: TRBJ1-3; d_call: -; v_call: TRBV5-1; clone_size: -; cdr3_aa: CASSSGGTGNTIYF; cdr3_nt: TGCGCCAGCTCCTCCGGGGGGACTGGAAACACCATATATTTT
j_call: TRBJ2-1; d_call: TRBD2; v_call: TRBV11-2; clone_size: -; cdr3_aa: CASSSGTRGSYNEQFF; cdr3_nt: TGTGCCAGCAGTTCCGGGACTAGGGGGTCCTACAATGAGCAGTTCTTC
j_call: TRBJ1-5; d_call: -; v_call: TRBV21-1; clone_size: -; cdr3_aa: CAKRGGAKNQPQHF; cdr3_nt: TGTGCCAAGAGAGGGGGCGCGAAGAATCAGCCCCAGCATTTT
j_call: TRBJ1-2; d_call: -; v_call: TRBV5-6; clone_size: -; cdr3_aa: CASSLRGGYTF; cdr3_nt: TGTGCCAGCAGCTTGCGGGGTGGCTACACCTTC
j_call: TRBJ2-5; d_call: TRBD1; v_call: TRBV9; clone_size: once; cdr3_aa: CASSVDVGTEGYETQYF; cdr3_nt: TGTGCCAGCAGCGTAGATGTGGGGACAGAGGGCTATGAGACCCAGTACTTC
j_call: TRBJ1-5; d_call: -; v_call: TRBV4-3; clone_size: -; cdr3_aa: CASSPRGSGQPQHF; cdr3_nt: TGCGCCAGCAGCCCTCGGGGGTCGGGTCAGCCCCAGCATTTT
j_call: TRBJ1-1; d_call: TRBD1; v_call: TRBV19; clone_size: once; cdr3_aa: CASSTRQGGTEAFF; cdr3_nt: TGTGCCAGTAGTACCAGACAGGGGGGCACTGAAGCTTTCTTT
j_call: TRBJ2-1; d_call: -; v_call: TRBV4-2; clone_size: -; cdr3_aa: CASSQEFVRERDYNEQFF; cdr3_nt: TGTGCCAGCAGCCAAGAATTTGTCCGGGAGAGGGACTACAATGAGCAGTTCTTC
j_call: TRBJ2-1; d_call: TRBD1; v_call: TRBV5-6; clone_size: -; cdr3_aa: CASSLGWTGVYNEQFF; cdr3_nt: TGTGCCAGCAGCTTGGGGTGGACAGGGGTCTACAATGAGCAGTTCTTC
j_call: TRBJ2-6; d_call: TRBD1; v_call: TRBV7-2; clone_size: -; cdr3_aa: CASSLAGLVRGLYGANVLTF; cdr3_nt: TGTGCCAGCAGCTTAGCGGGTTTGGTCAGGGGGCTTTATGGGGCCAACGTCCTGACTTTC